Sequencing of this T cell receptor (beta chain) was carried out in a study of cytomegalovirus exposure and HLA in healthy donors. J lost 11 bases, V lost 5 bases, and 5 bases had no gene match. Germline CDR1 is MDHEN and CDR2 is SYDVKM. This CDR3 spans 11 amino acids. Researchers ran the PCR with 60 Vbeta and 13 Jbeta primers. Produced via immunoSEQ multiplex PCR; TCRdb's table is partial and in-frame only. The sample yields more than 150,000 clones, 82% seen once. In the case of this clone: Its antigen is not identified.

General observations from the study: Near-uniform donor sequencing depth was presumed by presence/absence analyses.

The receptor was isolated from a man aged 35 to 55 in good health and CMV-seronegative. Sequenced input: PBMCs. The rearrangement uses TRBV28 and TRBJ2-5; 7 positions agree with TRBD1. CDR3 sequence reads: CASSGQDTQYF. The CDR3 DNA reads TGTGCCAGCAGTGGACAGGACACTCAGTACTTC.